This entry concerns a single T cell receptor beta chain. Produced via immunoSEQ multiplex PCR; TCRdb's table is partial and in-frame only. The table has about 280,000 clones, 88% seen once. Germline loops: CDR1 SGHRS, CDR2 YFSETQ. The CDR3 totals 15 residues. The V and J ends lost 3 bases and 4 bases, in that order; junction bases with no gene match: 6. The data were taken from a study of blood T cell repertoires in COVID-19. This study enrolled people aged about 18 to 100 from under 25 US geographic areas. Participant-reported clinical history was the basis for cohort assignment. The rearrangement links TRBV5-1 to TRBJ2-1; 8 bases fit TRBD1. The specimen sequenced was PBMCs or T cells enriched from blood (not recorded which). The TCR comes from a woman aged 55 to 70 in a cohort exposed to, infected with or recovered from COVID-19 (not recorded which). As DNA, the CDR3 is TGCGCCAGCAGCTCGGACAGGGTGGCTTACAATGAGCAGTTCTTC. Protein: CASSSDRVAYNEQFF.